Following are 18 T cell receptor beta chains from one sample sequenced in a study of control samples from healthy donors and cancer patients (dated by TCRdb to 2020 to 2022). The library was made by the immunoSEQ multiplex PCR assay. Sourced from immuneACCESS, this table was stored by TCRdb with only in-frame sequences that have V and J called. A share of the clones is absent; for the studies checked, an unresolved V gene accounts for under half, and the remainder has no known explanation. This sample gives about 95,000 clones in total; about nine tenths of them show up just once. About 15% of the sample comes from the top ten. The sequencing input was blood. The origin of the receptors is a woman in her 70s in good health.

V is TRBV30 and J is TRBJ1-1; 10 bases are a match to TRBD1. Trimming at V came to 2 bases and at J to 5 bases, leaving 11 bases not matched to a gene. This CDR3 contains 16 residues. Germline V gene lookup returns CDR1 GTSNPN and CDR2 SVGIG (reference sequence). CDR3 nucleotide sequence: TGTGCCTGGAGTCTCACTATGACAGGGGGCGTAACTGAAGCTTTCTTT. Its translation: CAWSLTMTGGVTEAFF. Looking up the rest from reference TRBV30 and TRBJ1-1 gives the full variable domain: SQTIHQWPATLVQPVGSPLSLECTVEGTSNPNLYWYRQAAGRGLQLLFYSVGIGQISSEVPQNLSASRPQDRQFILSSKKLLLSDSGFYLCAWSLTMTGGVTEAFFGQGTRLTVV.

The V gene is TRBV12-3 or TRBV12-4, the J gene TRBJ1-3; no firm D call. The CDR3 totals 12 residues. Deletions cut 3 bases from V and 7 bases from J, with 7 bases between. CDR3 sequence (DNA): TGTGCCAGCAGTTTCACCCCGAACACCATATATTTT. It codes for CASSFTPNTIYF.

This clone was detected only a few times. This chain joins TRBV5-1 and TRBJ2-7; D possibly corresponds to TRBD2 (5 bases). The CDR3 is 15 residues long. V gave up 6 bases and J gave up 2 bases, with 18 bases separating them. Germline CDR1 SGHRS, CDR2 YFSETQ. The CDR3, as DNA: TGCGCCAGCACCCCCGGTACTAGTATCACCTACGAGCAGTACTTC. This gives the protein CASTPGTSITYEQYF.

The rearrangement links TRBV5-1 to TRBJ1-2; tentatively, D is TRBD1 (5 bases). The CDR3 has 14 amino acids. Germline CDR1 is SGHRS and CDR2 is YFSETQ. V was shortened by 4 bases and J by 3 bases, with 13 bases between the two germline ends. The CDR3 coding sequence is TGCGCCAGCAGCCCAGACAGACAGTACTATGGCTACACCTTC. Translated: CASSPDRQYYGYTF. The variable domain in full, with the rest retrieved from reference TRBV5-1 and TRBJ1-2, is KAGVTQTPRYLIKTRGQQVTLSCSPISGHRSVSWYQQTPGQGLQFLFEYFSETQRNKGNFPGRFSGRQFSNSRSEMNVSTLELGDSALYLCASSPDRQYYGYTFGSGTRLTVV.

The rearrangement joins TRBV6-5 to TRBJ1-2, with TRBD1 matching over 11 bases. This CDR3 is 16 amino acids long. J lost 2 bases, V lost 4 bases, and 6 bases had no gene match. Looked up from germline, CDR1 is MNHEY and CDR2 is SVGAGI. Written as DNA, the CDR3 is TGTGCCAGCAGTTCCCCAAGGGACAGGGGGAACTATGGCTACACCTTC. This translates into CASSSPRDRGNYGYTF.

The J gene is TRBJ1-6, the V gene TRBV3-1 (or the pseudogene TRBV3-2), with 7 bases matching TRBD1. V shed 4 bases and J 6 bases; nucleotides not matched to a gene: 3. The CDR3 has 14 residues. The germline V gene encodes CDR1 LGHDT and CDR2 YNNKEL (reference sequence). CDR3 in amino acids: CASSRTGGNSPLHF. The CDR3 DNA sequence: TGTGCCAGCAGCCGGACAGGAGGTAATTCACCCCTCCACTTT.

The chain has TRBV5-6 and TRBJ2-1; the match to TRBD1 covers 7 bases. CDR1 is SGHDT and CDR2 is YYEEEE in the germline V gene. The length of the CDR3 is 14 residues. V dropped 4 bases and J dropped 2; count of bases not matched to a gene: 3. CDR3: CASSTTGTYNEQFF. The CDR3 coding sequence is TGTGCCAGCAGCACGACAGGGACCTACAATGAGCAGTTCTTC.

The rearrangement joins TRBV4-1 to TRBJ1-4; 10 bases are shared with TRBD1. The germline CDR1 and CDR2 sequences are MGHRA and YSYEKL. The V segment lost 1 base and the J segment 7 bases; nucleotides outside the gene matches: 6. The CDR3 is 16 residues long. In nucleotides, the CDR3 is TGCGCCAGCAGCCAAGTCGCCGGGACAGGGGTTGAAAAACTGTTTTTT. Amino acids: CASSQVAGTGVEKLFF.

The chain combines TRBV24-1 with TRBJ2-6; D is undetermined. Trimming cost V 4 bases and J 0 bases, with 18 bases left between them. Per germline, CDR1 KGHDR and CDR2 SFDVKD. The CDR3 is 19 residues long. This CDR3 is CATSDYPGPTISGANVLTF. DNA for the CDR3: TGTGCCACCAGTGACTATCCGGGTCCTACGATCTCTGGGGCCAACGTCCTGACTTTC.

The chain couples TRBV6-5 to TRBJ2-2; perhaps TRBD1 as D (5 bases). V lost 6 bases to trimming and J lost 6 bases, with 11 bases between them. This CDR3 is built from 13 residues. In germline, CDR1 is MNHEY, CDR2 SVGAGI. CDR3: CASRAGPPGELFF. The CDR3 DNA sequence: TGTGCCAGCAGGGCAGGGCCCCCCGGGGAGCTGTTTTTT.

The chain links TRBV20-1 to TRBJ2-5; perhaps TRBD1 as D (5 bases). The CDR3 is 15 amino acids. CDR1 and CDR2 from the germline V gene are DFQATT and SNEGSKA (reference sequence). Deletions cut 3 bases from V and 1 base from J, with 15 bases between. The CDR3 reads CSASADSFTQETQYF. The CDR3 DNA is TGCAGTGCTAGTGCAGACAGTTTTACCCAAGAGACCCAGTACTTC.

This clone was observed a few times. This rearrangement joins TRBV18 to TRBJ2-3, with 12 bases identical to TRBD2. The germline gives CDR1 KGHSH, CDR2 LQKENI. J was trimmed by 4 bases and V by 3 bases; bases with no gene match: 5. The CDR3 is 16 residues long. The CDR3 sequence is CASSPPGLAGSDTQYF. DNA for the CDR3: TGTGCCAGCTCACCGCCCGGACTAGCGGGGTCAGATACGCAGTATTTT.

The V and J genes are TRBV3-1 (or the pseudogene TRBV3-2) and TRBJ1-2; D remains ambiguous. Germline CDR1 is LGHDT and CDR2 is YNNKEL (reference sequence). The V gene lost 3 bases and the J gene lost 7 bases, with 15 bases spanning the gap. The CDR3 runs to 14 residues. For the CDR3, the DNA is TGTGCCAGCAGCCAGCAGGCCATGGGGTCTGGCTACACCTTC. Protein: CASSQQAMGSGYTF.

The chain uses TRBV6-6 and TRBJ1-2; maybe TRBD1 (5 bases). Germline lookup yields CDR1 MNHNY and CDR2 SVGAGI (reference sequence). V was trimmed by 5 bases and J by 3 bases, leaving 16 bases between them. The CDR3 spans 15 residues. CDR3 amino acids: CASSRSSGGDYGYTF. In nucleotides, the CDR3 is TGTGCCAGCAGTCGATCAAGTGGGGGAGACTATGGCTACACCTTC.

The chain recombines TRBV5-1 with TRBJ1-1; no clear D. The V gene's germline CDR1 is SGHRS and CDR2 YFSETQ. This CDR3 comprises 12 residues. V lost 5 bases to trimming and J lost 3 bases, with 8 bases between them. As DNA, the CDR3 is TGCGCCAGCAGTGGCGTGGACACTGAAGCTTTCTTT. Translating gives CASSGVDTEAFF.

Here the CDR3 reads CASSLRGTQYF. CDR3 bases: TGTGCCAGCAGTTTAAGGGGGACCCAGTACTTC. This chain joins TRBV12-3 or TRBV12-4 and TRBJ2-5; D possibly corresponds to TRBD1 (5 bases). This CDR3 region has 11 residues. Trimming took off 2 bases at V and 7 bases at J, with 5 bases between the two ends.

The CDR3, as DNA: TGTGCCAGCAGCCCCGGCATTGGCGGGAGGTCCGGGGGATATGCCTACGAGCAGTACTTC. Translating gives CASSPGIGGRSGGYAYEQYF. The chain recombines TRBV3-1 (or the pseudogene TRBV3-2) with TRBJ2-7, with 8 bases matching TRBD2. Trimming removed 4 bases from V and 2 bases from J; junction bases left unmatched: 22. The CDR3 sequence is 20 residues long. Germline V lookup: CDR1 LGHDT, CDR2 YNNKEL (reference sequence).

CDR3 sequence: CATRQQGDYNEQFF. The CDR3 DNA reads TGTGCCACCCGACAACAAGGGGACTACAATGAGCAGTTCTTC. The chain combines TRBV6-6 with TRBJ2-1; D is perhaps TRBD1 (5 bases). Germline assignment: CDR1 MNHNY and CDR2 SVGAGI (reference sequence). The CDR3 runs to 14 residues. With 10 bases removed from V and 3 bases from J, the gap between germline ends came to 16 bases.